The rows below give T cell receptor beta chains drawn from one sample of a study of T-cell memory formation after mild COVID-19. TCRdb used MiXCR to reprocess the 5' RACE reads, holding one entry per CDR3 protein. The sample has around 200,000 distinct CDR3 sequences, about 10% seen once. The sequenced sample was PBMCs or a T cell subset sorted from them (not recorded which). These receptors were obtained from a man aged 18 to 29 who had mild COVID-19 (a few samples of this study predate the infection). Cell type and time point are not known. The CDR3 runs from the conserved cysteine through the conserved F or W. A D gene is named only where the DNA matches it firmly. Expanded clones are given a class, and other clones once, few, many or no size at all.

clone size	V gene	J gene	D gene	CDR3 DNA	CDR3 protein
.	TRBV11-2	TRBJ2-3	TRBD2	TGTGCCAGCAGCACCGGGACTAGGGGAGATACGCAGTATTTT	CASSTGTRGDTQYF
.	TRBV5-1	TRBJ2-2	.	TGCGCCAGCAGCCCATGGACAGATAACACCGGGGAGCTGTTTTTT	CASSPWTDNTGELFF
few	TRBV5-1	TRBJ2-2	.	TGCGCCAGCAGCTTGGCCCTTAGTGGGCTCACCGGGGAGCTGTTTTTT	CASSLALSGLTGELFF
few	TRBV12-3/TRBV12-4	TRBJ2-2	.	TGTGCCAGCGGGCCTGACACCGGGGAGCTGTTTTTT	CASGPDTGELFF
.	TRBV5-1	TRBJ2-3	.	TGCGCCAGCAGCCCCTACGGGGGTACTAGCACAGATACGCAGTATTTT	CASSPYGGTSTDTQYF
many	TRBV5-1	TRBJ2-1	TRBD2	TGCGCCAGCAGCTTCTCTAGCGGGGGGTCCTACAATGAGCAGTTCTTC	CASSFSSGGSYNEQFF
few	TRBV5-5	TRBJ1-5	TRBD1	TGTGCCAGCAGCTCCGGGACAGGGTATCAGCCCCAGCATTTT	CASSSGTGYQPQHF
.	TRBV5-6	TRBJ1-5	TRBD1	TGTGCCAGCAGCTTTTATGGACAGGGCAATCAGCCCCAGCATTTT	CASSFYGQGNQPQHF
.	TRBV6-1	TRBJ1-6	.	TGTGCCGGCACAAGCAGCGCTAGTTCACCCCTCCACTTT	CAGTSSASSPLHF
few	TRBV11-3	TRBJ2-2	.	TGTGCCAGCAGCTTATCGTCAGGACCCGGTTTGGGGACCGGGGAGCTGTTTTTT	CASSLSSGPGLGTGELFF
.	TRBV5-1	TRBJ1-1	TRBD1	TGCGCCAGCAGCTTGGGGACAGGGTCGATTAAAGCTTTCTTT	CASSLGTGSIKAFF
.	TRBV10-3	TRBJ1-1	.	TGTGCCATAAGGAGGGGCATGAACACTGAAGCTTTCTTT	CAIRRGMNTEAFF
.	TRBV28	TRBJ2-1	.	TGTGCCAGCAGTTTAGAATCGGGAGCGTACGTGCAGTTCTTC	CASSLESGAYVQFF
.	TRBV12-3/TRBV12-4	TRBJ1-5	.	TGTGCCAGCACCCCCCTAGGGCGACGGCCCCAGCATTTT	CASTPLGRRPQHF
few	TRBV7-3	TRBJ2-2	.	TGTGCCAGCAGCCCCCGGGTGAACACCGGGGAGCTGTTTTTT	CASSPRVNTGELFF
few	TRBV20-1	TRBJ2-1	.	TGCAGTGCTTCGAGGGGCAGCCTACGATACAATGAGCAGTTCTTC	CSASRGSLRYNEQFF
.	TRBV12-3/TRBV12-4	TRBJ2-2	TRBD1	TGTGCCAGCAGTTTCAGGACAGGGGCCGGGGAGCTGTTTTTT	CASSFRTGAGELFF
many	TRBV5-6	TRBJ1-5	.	TGTGCCAGCAGCTTGGGGCCGGGGGTTAATCAGCCCCAGCATTTT	CASSLGPGVNQPQHF
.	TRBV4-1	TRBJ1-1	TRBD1	TGCGCCAGCAGCCAAGATCGGACAGGGACGTTGGGGAACACTGAAGCTTTCTTT	CASSQDRTGTLGNTEAFF
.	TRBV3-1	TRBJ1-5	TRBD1	TGTGCCAGCAGCCAAGATGGGGACAGGTTCAATCAGCCCCAGCATTTT	CASSQDGDRFNQPQHF
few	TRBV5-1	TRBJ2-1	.	TGCGCCAGCAGCGGCCCGGGGAGCCACTCCTACAATGAGCAGTTCTTC	CASSGPGSHSYNEQFF
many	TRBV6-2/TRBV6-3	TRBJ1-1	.	TGTGCCAGCACCATACGAGGCGGCGTTGGGACTGAAGCTTTCTTT	CASTIRGGVGTEAFF
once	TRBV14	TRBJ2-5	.	TGTGCCAGCAGCCAAAAATGGCAGGGGGAGACCCAGTACTTC	CASSQKWQGETQYF
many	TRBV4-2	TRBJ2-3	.	TGTGCCAGCAGCCAAGAGGCCCGCGGGCGGGGCACAGATACGCAGTATTTT	CASSQEARGRGTDTQYF
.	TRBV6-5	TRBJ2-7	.	TGTGCCAGCAGTTACTCCCTCGGGTCCGCGTCGGGGTACGAGCAGTACTTC	CASSYSLGSASGYEQYF
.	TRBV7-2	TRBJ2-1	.	TGTGCCAGCAGCTCCACTGACCGACACAATGAGCAGTTCTTC	CASSSTDRHNEQFF
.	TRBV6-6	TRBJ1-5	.	TGTGCCAGCAGTTACGGCCAGGGGAATCAGCCCCAGCATTTT	CASSYGQGNQPQHF
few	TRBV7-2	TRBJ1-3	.	TGTGCCAGCAGCTTATTAGGGCCTGGAAACACCATATATTTT	CASSLLGPGNTIYF
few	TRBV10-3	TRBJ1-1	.	TGTGCCATCCTGGGAAGGGATTCTTCTGAAGCTTTCTTT	CAILGRDSSEAFF
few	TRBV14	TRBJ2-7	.	TGTGCCAGCAGCCAGTTCACGGGACGGAGGCCCTACGAGCAGTACTTC	CASSQFTGRRPYEQYF
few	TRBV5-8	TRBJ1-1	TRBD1	TGTGCCAGCAGCCGTGGGACAGCGATAAACACTGAAGCTTTCTTT	CASSRGTAINTEAFF
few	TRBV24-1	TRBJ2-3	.	TGTGCCACCAGTGTCAGGCCCGGAGATACGCAGTATTTT	CATSVRPGDTQYF
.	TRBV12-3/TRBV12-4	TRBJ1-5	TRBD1	TGTGCCAGCACGACAGGGATCAATCAGCCCCAGCATTTT	CASTTGINQPQHF
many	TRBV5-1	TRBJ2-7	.	TGCGCCAGCAGGCTTGGGACTCCGTCCTACGAGCAGTACTTC	CASRLGTPSYEQYF
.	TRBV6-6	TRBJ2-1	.	TGTGCCAGCAGTTATAGCGCGGCAGGCGGTGAGCAGTTCTTC	CASSYSAAGGEQFF
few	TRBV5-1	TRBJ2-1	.	TGCGCCAGCAGCTTGGGAGGGGCGGGGTCATACAATGAGCAGTTCTTC	CASSLGGAGSYNEQFF
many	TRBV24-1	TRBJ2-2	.	TGTGCCACCAGTGACCCATCGGACGGGGCCGGGGAGCTGTTTTTT	CATSDPSDGAGELFF
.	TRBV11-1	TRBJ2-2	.	TGTGCCAGCAGCTCGGCCAGGGGCTTCCAAGCGAACACCGGGGAGCTGTTTTTT	CASSSARGFQANTGELFF
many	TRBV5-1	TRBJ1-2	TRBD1	TGCGCCAGCAGCGAAGGGACAGGGGGCCTCTATGGCTACACCTTC	CASSEGTGGLYGYTF
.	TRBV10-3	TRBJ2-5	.	TGTGCCATCAGTGATCTCGGGGGGCGGGAAGAGACCCAGTACTTC	CAISDLGGREETQYF
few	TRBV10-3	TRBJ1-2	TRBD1	TGTGCCATCCAGGGACAGACCTATGGCTACACCTTC	CAIQGQTYGYTF
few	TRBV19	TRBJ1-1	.	TGTGCCAGTAGTATTAGAGGAGTCACTGAAGCTTTCTTT	CASSIRGVTEAFF
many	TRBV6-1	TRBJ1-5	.	TGTGCCACCCTCCCGACAGACCCCAATCAGCCCCAGCATTTT	CATLPTDPNQPQHF
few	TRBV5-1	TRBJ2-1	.	TGCGCCAGCAGCCCGGGGAGCCGGGGCGGTGAGCAGTTCTTC	CASSPGSRGGEQFF
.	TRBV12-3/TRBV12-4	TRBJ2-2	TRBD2	TGTGCCAGCAGTGTAGCGGGGAAAAGGGAGCTGTTTTTT	CASSVAGKRELFF
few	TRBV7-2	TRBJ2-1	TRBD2	TGTGCCAGCAGCTTCTCTTTAGCGGGGTATGAGCAGTTCTTC	CASSFSLAGYEQFF
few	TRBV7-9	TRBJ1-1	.	TGTGCCAGCAGCTTAGTTCCCAACAGGAATACTGAAGCTTTCTTT	CASSLVPNRNTEAFF
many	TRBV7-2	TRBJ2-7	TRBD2	TGTGCCAGCAGCTCGCCGGGACTAGCGGGGACGAACTCCTACGAGCAGTACTTC	CASSSPGLAGTNSYEQYF
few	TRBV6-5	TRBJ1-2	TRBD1	TGTGCCAGCAGTTACTCGATCAAGGGCTGGACAGGGATTGGCTACACCTTC	CASSYSIKGWTGIGYTF
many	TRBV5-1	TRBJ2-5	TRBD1	TGCGCCAGCAGCTTGGGGGACAGGGCAGAGGAGACCCAGTACTTC	CASSLGDRAEETQYF
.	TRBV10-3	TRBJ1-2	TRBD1	TGTGCCATCAGTGATCCCGGGACAGGGATATTCTATGGCTACACCTTC	CAISDPGTGIFYGYTF
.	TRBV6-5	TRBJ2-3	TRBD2	TGTGCCAGCAGTTACTTTCTAGCGGGGAGGAGGGGGGATACGCAGTATTTT	CASSYFLAGRRGDTQYF
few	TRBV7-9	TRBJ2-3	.	TGTGCCAGCAGCTTAGGATGGGGCCCGCGTGGCACAGATACGCAGTATTTT	CASSLGWGPRGTDTQYF
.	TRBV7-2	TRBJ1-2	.	TGTGCCAGCAGCTTAGAGTCCGGGGTCCGTGGCTACACCTTC	CASSLESGVRGYTF